This T cell receptor beta chain was sequenced in a study of memory CD4+ T cells and cytomegalovirus serostatus. Single viable CD3+CD4+CD8-CD45RO+ cells were sorted as the memory CD4+ T cells. The V gene's germline CDR1 is MNHEY and CDR2 SMNVEV (reference sequence). Trimming removed 2 bases at V and 4 bases at J, with 13 bases between. The CDR3 is made up of 15 amino acids. TCRdb's table, derived via immunoSEQ multiplex PCR, lists solely in-frame clones and lacks some. The data hold under 50,000 clones, with over 65% observed a single time. V gene TRBV27 combines with J gene TRBJ2-3; possible D gene TRBD2, 5 bases. The sample was memory CD4+ T cells from blood. The sequence came from an adult in good health and CMV-seronegative. The CDR3 protein is CASSLMGATADTQYF. In nucleotides, the CDR3 is TGTGCCAGCAGTTTAATGGGAGCTACCGCAGATACGCAGTATTTT.